A selection of T cell receptor beta chains follows, all from one sample in a study of shared clonotypes between healthy human individuals. The protocol was immunoSEQ multiplex PCR, while the TCRdb copy is restricted to in-frame clones and leaves out a portion. The table shows approximately 2.5 million clones, with approximately 90% occurring only once. Material: naive CD4+ T cells sorted from blood. The source is a man younger than 30 in good health. The CDR3 runs from the conserved cysteine through the conserved F or W. D genes are given only for firm matches. Where a row states a size, it is once, few, many or the class of an expanded clone; other rows omit it.

v_call	j_call	clone_size	d_call	cdr3_aa	cdr3_nt
TRBV6-5	TRBJ1-1	once	.	CASTPPGGTEAFF	TGTGCCAGCACCCCCCCCGGGGGCACTGAAGCTTTCTTT
TRBV2	TRBJ2-2	.	.	CASSDSGLITGELFF	TGTGCCAGCAGCGATTCGGGACTTATCACCGGGGAGCTGTTTTTT
TRBV19	TRBJ2-3	.	TRBD2	CASSTRLAYGDTQYF	TGTGCCAGTAGTACGAGACTAGCTTATGGAGATACGCAGTATTTT
TRBV28	TRBJ1-1	.	.	CASSPHSPEAFF	TGTGCCAGCAGTCCTCACAGCCCCGAAGCTTTCTTT
TRBV2	TRBJ2-5	.	TRBD2	CASRGLAAAPQETQYF	TGTGCCAGCAGGGGACTAGCGGCGGCCCCCCAAGAGACCCAGTACTTC
TRBV5-4	TRBJ2-5	.	.	CASSSGSYQETQYF	TGTGCCAGCAGCTCTGGTTCGTACCAAGAGACCCAGTACTTC
TRBV5-8	TRBJ1-3	.	.	CASSLPGTISGNTIYF	TGTGCCAGCAGCTTGCCTGGGACCATCTCTGGAAACACCATATATTTT
TRBV18	TRBJ2-2	.	.	CASSEGNTGELFF	TGTGCCAGCTCGGAAGGGAACACCGGGGAGCTGTTTTTT
TRBV19	TRBJ2-7	.	TRBD1	CASSPRDSYEQYF	TGTGCCAGTAGTCCACGGGACAGCTACGAGCAGTACTTC
TRBV5-1	TRBJ2-7	.	.	CASSPESKGAHEQYF	TGCGCCAGCAGCCCGGAATCAAAAGGCGCCCACGAGCAGTACTTC
TRBV7-3	TRBJ2-2	.	.	CASSPDTGELFF	TGTGCCAGCAGCCCGGACACCGGGGAGCTGTTTTTT